This T cell receptor beta chain was recorded in a study of T-cell memory formation after mild COVID-19. TCRdb reprocessed the 5' RACE reads via MiXCR and lists one record per CDR3 protein. Among about 340,000 distinct CDR3 sequences listed, roughly an eighth were seen once. Trimming at V came to 6 bases and at J to 1 base, leaving 9 bases not matched to a gene. Germline V CDR1 and CDR2: SNHLY, FYNNEI. The CDR3 covers 15 residues. In this sample, this clonotype turned up a few times. The sample was PBMCs or a T cell subset sorted from them (not recorded which). This TCR was sampled from a man younger than 35 who had mild COVID-19 (a few samples of this study predate the infection). Cell type and time point are not known. The chain has TRBV2 and TRBJ2-7; 7 bases fit TRBD1. The CDR3 is CASSALDRVSYEQYV. CDR3 DNA sequence: TGTGCCAGCAGCGCCCTCGACAGGGTATCCTACGAGCAGTACGTC.